This entry concerns a single T cell receptor (beta chain). What it binds is not known. The data belong to a study of CD8 T cells in ankylosing spondylitis. Study results and caveats: In ankylosing spondylitis patients, matched synovial fluid reportedly showed significant enrichment of disease-linked clones.

Scientists made TCR beta libraries using quantitative 5'-RACE with molecular barcodes. TCRdb passed the 5' RACE reads through MiXCR, listing each CDR3 protein once. The sample lists some 240,000 distinct CDR3 sequences, about a sixth occurring once. The receptor comes from a male donor with ankylosing spondylitis or in good health (not recorded which). The sequencing input was blood, either unsorted or a sorted T cell fraction (not recorded which).

The CDR3 loop reads CASSFPAAYEQYF. The DNA for the CDR3 is TGTGCCAGCAGCTTTCCGGCTGCCTACGAGCAGTACTTC. The chain couples TRBV7-9 to TRBJ2-7; no firm D call. This CDR3 spans 13 amino acids. Germline V gene lookup returns CDR1 SEHNR and CDR2 FQNEAQ (reference sequence). Trimming pared 3 bases from V and 2 bases from J, leaving 8 bases between.